One sample yielded the 29 T cell receptor beta chains listed below, sequenced in a study of CD8+CD57+ T cells in acquired aplastic anemia listed by TCRdb under 2018. These reads were obtained on an Illumina HiSeq 2000. Genomic DNA served as template for TCR beta VDJ combination and CDR3 sequence profiling. TCRdb trimmed the raw reads at Q25, called clones with MiXCR and kept productive beta chains. One record per CDR3 amino acid sequence lists the most common genes and DNA. Recorded for this sample are about 290,000 distinct CDR3 sequences; under 65% of them occurred a single time. 1% to 1.5% of the sample is taken by the ten largest. Patients chosen for sequencing had shown expansion of CD8+CD57+ cells by flow cytometry. Sequenced sample: sorted CD4+, CD8+, or CD8+CD57+ T cells (not recorded which) from PBMCs. These receptors all come from a human donor with aplastic anemia.

The chain uses TRBV20-1 and TRBJ2-6; 9 nucleotides line up with TRBD1. This CDR3 has 12 amino acids. Per the germline V gene, CDR1 is DFQATT and CDR2 is SNEGSKA (reference sequence). Trimming cost V 6 bases and J 9 bases; bases outside gene matches: 3. The CDR3 coding sequence is TGCAGTGCACCGGACAGGGGCAACGTCCTGACTTTC. This gives the protein CSAPDRGNVLTF.

V and J are TRBV9 and TRBJ1-4; D not certain. The CDR3 is 13 residues long. The V gene's germline CDR1 is SGDLS and CDR2 YYNGEE. Trimming pared 0 bases from V and 8 bases from J, leaving 8 bases between. The CDR3: CASSVALGEKLFF. CDR3 nucleotides: TGTGCCAGCAGCGTAGCGTTAGGGGAAAAACTGTTTTTT.

This clonotype has only a few counts. The chain links TRBV20-1 to TRBJ2-3, with TRBD2 matching 11 bases. Germline CDR1 reads DFQATT; CDR2 reads SNEGSKA (reference sequence). The CDR3 contains 16 residues. Trimming removed 5 bases from V and 2 bases from J; junction bases left unmatched: 9. The CDR3 region has the DNA TGCAGTGCTCGCTCGGGGGGACTAGCGGTCACAGATACGCAGTATTTT. It codes for CSARSGGLAVTDTQYF.

This clonotype was recorded many times. The chain is built from TRBV19 and TRBJ1-1; D gene unclear. The germline V gene encodes CDR1 LNHDA and CDR2 SQIVND (reference sequence). Between the trimmed V and J ends, which lost 5 bases and 0 bases, there was a span of 10 bases. The CDR3 length is 14 residues. As DNA, the CDR3 is TGTGCCAGTAGTGTTCCTGCGATGAACACTGAAGCTTTCTTT. The encoded protein is CASSVPAMNTEAFF.

This clonotype showed up many times. The chain is built from TRBV12-3 or TRBV12-4 and TRBJ2-5, with 8 bases fitting TRBD2. V lost 0 bases to trimming and J lost 5 bases; unmatched junction nucleotides: 2. CDR3 length equals 14 residues. CDR3 residues: CASSLAAGDETQYF. The CDR3 DNA follows: TGTGCCAGCAGTTTAGCAGCGGGGGACGAGACCCAGTACTTC.

The CDR3 DNA reads TGTGCCAGCAGTTTAGAGTGGCGGGGGGGCTACGAGCAGTACTTC. This translates into CASSLEWRGGYEQYF. The chain carries TRBV12-3 or TRBV12-4 and TRBJ2-7; the match to TRBD2 covers 9 bases. This CDR3 spans 15 amino acids. With V trimmed by 1 base and J by 3 bases, 4 bases remained unmatched.

This clonotype came up once. The CDR3 DNA reads as TGTGCCAGCAGCTCCCTCGACCGCCTTCTAGAGCAGTATTTT. Its translation: CASSSLDRLLEQYF. The chain couples TRBV11-2 to TRBJ2-3; D is unresolved. Germline assignment: CDR1 SGHAT and CDR2 FQNNGV. This CDR3 contains 14 residues. V was pared by 4 bases and J by 11 bases, with 19 bases between.

This rearrangement joins TRBV7-9 to TRBJ2-7; no clear D gene. There are 15 residues in the CDR3. From germline, CDR1 is SEHNR and CDR2 FQNEAQ (reference sequence). The ends were cut back, 5 bases at V and 3 bases at J, with 17 bases in the middle. Here the CDR3 reads CASSNPPVGDYEQYF. The CDR3 DNA reads TGTGCCAGCAGCAACCCCCCTGTCGGAGACTACGAGCAGTACTTC.

The DNA for the CDR3 is TGCAGTGCTAGTAACAGGGGTGGCTACACCTTC. Residues: CSASNRGGYTF. This rearrangement joins TRBV20-1 to TRBJ1-2, with 7 bases fitting TRBD1. Germline CDR1 is DFQATT and CDR2 is SNEGSKA (reference sequence). J lost 7 bases, V lost 3 bases, and 2 bases had no gene match. The CDR3 contains 11 residues.

The chain combines TRBV19 with TRBJ1-1; D is unclear. This CDR3 has 15 amino acids. V gave up 0 bases and J gave up 0 bases, with 8 bases separating them. Germline-derived CDR1 and CDR2 are LNHDA and SQIVND (reference sequence). CDR3 protein: CASSIDGAMNTEAFF. In nucleotides, the CDR3 is TGTGCCAGTAGTATAGACGGCGCGATGAACACTGAAGCTTTCTTT.

The gene calls are TRBV5-1 and TRBJ2-7; D possibly corresponds to TRBD1 (5 bases). Per germline, CDR1 SGHRS and CDR2 YFSETQ. V was clipped by 4 bases and J by 3 bases, with 14 bases between them. The CDR3 extends over 14 amino acids. This CDR3 reads CASSSDRQFYEQYF. CDR3 nucleotide sequence: TGCGCCAGCAGCAGCGACAGACAGTTCTACGAGCAGTACTTC.

The V gene is TRBV10-3, the J gene TRBJ1-1; maybe TRBD1 (5 bases). CDR3 length: 14 amino acids. Germline V gene lookup returns CDR1 ENHRY and CDR2 SYGVKD. V was clipped by 4 bases and J by 1 base, with 10 bases between them. The CDR3 sequence: CAISGTTANTEAFF. CDR3 sequence (DNA): TGTGCCATCAGTGGGACAACAGCGAACACTGAAGCTTTCTTT.

This chain connects TRBV2 to TRBJ2-7, with 11 bases matching TRBD2. The trim removed 4 bases at V and 5 bases at J, leaving 13 bases unmatched. CDR3 size: 17 residues. Germline V lookup: CDR1 SNHLY, CDR2 FYNNEI. The CDR3 nucleotides are TGTGCCAGCAGTGGAGGGAAGTTAGCGGGAGGGCTGGACGAGCAGTACTTC. Residues: CASSGGKLAGGLDEQYF.

The chain carries TRBV20-1 and TRBJ2-5, with 7 positions matching TRBD1. The CDR3 extends over 13 amino acids. Trimming removed 3 bases from V and 9 bases from J; junction bases left unmatched: 10. Germline CDR1 and CDR2: DFQATT and SNEGSKA (reference sequence). The CDR3 region has the DNA TGCAGTGCTAGGGGACAGCCAAATCAGCCCCAGTACTTC. Its translation: CSARGQPNQPQYF.

CDR3: CASSTRQGPHEQYF. The CDR3 DNA reads as TGTGCCAGCAGTACCCGACAGGGACCCCACGAGCAGTACTTC. The genes are TRBV2 and TRBJ2-7; 7 bases are shared with TRBD1. The V and J ends lost 5 bases and 5 bases, in that order; junction bases with no gene match: 9. Germline-derived CDR1 and CDR2 are SNHLY and FYNNEI. This CDR3 region has 14 residues. Full variable domain (rest looked up from reference TRBV2 and TRBJ2-7): EPEVTQTPSHQVTQMGQEVILRCVPISNHLYFYWYRQILGQKVEFLVSFYNNEISEKSEIFDDQFSVERPDGSNFTLKIRSTKLEDSAMYFCASSTRQGPHEQYFGPGTRLTVT.

The chain employs TRBV20-1 and TRBJ2-3; D unclear. The V gene lost 2 bases and the J gene lost 3 bases, with 9 bases spanning the gap. This CDR3 region has 13 residues. Germline values: CDR1 DFQATT, CDR2 SNEGSKA (reference sequence). This CDR3 is CSARNPGTDTQYF. CDR3 nucleotides: TGCAGTGCTAGAAATCCTGGAACAGATACGCAGTATTTT.

This clonotype was found a few times. The CDR3 nucleotides read TGTGCCAGCAGTTGGGGCCAGCTTGAGTACGAGCAGTACTTC. It specifies CASSWGQLEYEQYF. The chain employs TRBV2 and TRBJ2-7; D might be TRBD1 (5 bases). The V and J ends lost 5 bases and 4 bases respectively, with 15 bases between them. The germline CDR1 and CDR2 sequences are SNHLY and FYNNEI. This CDR3 is 14 amino acids long.

This clonotype has at least ten counts. This chain links TRBV10-2 with TRBJ1-2; D is perhaps TRBD1 (5 bases). This CDR3 comprises 13 residues. The germline V gene has CDR1 WSHSY and CDR2 SAAADI. Trimming pared 7 bases from V and 4 bases from J, leaving 13 bases between. The chain's CDR3 is CASTTGDLYGYTF. Here the CDR3 DNA reads TGCGCCAGCACTACAGGCGACCTCTATGGCTACACCTTC.

There are many counts of this clonotype. The V call is TRBV20-1, the J call TRBJ1-4, with unresolved D. Germline V gene data show CDR1 as DFQATT and CDR2 as SNEGSKA (reference sequence). Trimming took off 5 bases at V and 7 bases at J, with 11 bases between the two ends. This CDR3 has 12 amino acids. The CDR3 nucleotides read TGCAGTGCTGGCACCAGGAGTGAAAAACTGTTTTTT. Translated: CSAGTRSEKLFF.

On this clonotype itself: The junction differs from germline at one of its ends, possibly a read error. The chain carries TRBV7-9 and TRBJ2-3; D is possibly TRBD2 (6 bases). The germline V gene has CDR1 SEHNR and CDR2 FQNEAQ (reference sequence). The CDR3 sequence is 16 residues long. The CDR3 reads CASSVAGERTGGTQYF. Here the CDR3 DNA reads TGTGCCAGCAGCGTAGCTGGGGAACGAACCGGGGGTACGCAGTATTTT.

As to this clonotype: A single base separates this from a much larger clone, so it may be a read error. The rearrangement uses TRBV30 and TRBJ2-5; TRBD1 matches 8 bases. The germline CDR1 and CDR2 sequences are GTSNPN and SVGIG (reference sequence). The CDR3 consists of 14 residues. CDR3 loop: CGWSALDREETQYF. Here the CDR3 DNA reads TGTGGCTGGAGCGCATTGGACAGGGAAGAGACCCAGTACTTC.

The rearrangement uses TRBV20-1 and TRBJ2-7, with D possibly matching TRBD2 (6 bases). The V and J ends lost 6 bases and 0 bases respectively, with 15 bases between them. Germline V gene lookup returns CDR1 DFQATT and CDR2 SNEGSKA (reference sequence). The CDR3 covers 14 residues. For the CDR3, the DNA is TGCAGTGCAACGGAGGGGCCCAGCTCCTACGAGCAGTACTTC. Translation gives CSATEGPSSYEQYF.

The table lists this clonotype with many counts. The V and J genes are TRBV5-1 and TRBJ2-7, with D possibly TRBD1 on 6 matching bases. The CDR3 sequence is 16 residues long. Deletions cut 4 bases from V and 2 bases from J, with 19 bases between. Germline CDR1 reads SGHRS; CDR2 reads YFSETQ. This chain's CDR3 is CASSLRSQGLAYEQYF. The CDR3 bases are TGCGCCAGCAGCCTGCGGTCCCAGGGGCTAGCCTACGAGCAGTACTTC.

The CDR3 region is CAISLTGEGQPQHF. CDR3 nucleotide sequence: TGTGCCATCAGTCTGACAGGAGAAGGTCAGCCCCAGCATTTT. The chain is built from TRBV10-3 and TRBJ1-5; maybe TRBD1 (6 bases). V was trimmed by 5 bases and J by 6 bases, leaving 14 bases between them. The CDR3 runs 14 residues. Germline assignment: CDR1 ENHRY and CDR2 SYGVKD.

The chain carries TRBV10-1 and TRBJ2-5, with 13 bases fitting TRBD2. The CDR3 has 14 amino acids. Germline V gene data show CDR1 as WNHNN and CDR2 as SYGVQD (reference sequence). The trim removed 7 bases at V and 5 bases at J, leaving 4 bases unmatched. As DNA, the CDR3 is TGCGCCAGCATTGGACTAGCGGGGGTCGAGACCCAGTACTTC. Residues: CASIGLAGVETQYF.

This clonotype was detected many times. The V and J genes are TRBV5-1 and TRBJ1-4, with no clear D. The CDR3 is 15 amino acids. Per the germline V gene, CDR1 is SGHRS and CDR2 is YFSETQ. Trimming took off 4 bases at V and 8 bases at J, with 18 bases between the two ends. The DNA for the CDR3 is TGCGCCAGCAGCCCAGGAGCGGGGAGAGGCGAAAAACTGTTTTTT. Its translation: CASSPGAGRGEKLFF.

This clonotype has just a few counts. This chain joins TRBV20-1 and TRBJ1-2; 9 bases fit TRBD1. CDR3 size: 12 residues. Germline CDR1 DFQATT, CDR2 SNEGSKA (reference sequence). V lost 7 bases to trimming and J lost 7 bases; unmatched junction nucleotides: 7. The CDR3 DNA follows: TGCAGTGGGTTGGACAGGGGCCTTGGCTACACCTTC. Protein product: CSGLDRGLGYTF.

V and J are TRBV24-1 and TRBJ2-3; 13 nucleotides match TRBD2. This CDR3 has 16 residues. Germline V gives CDR1 KGHDR, CDR2 SFDVKD. V trimming: 4 bases; J trimming: 3 bases; junction bases outside the gene matches: 3. CDR3 amino acids: CATSDRGLAGTDTQYF. In DNA form, the CDR3 reads TGTGCCACCAGTGACCGGGGACTAGCGGGAACAGATACGCAGTATTTT.

The chain links TRBV7-2 to TRBJ2-5; D may match TRBD1 or TRBD2 (5 bases each). V lost 1 base and J lost 5, with 20 bases in between. Germline V gene lookup returns CDR1 SGHTA and CDR2 FQGNSA. The CDR3 runs to 17 residues. The CDR3 protein is CASSLVGVGRRRETQYF. CDR3 in DNA: TGTGCCAGCAGCTTAGTCGGGGTGGGGCGTCGTCGGGAGACCCAGTACTTC.